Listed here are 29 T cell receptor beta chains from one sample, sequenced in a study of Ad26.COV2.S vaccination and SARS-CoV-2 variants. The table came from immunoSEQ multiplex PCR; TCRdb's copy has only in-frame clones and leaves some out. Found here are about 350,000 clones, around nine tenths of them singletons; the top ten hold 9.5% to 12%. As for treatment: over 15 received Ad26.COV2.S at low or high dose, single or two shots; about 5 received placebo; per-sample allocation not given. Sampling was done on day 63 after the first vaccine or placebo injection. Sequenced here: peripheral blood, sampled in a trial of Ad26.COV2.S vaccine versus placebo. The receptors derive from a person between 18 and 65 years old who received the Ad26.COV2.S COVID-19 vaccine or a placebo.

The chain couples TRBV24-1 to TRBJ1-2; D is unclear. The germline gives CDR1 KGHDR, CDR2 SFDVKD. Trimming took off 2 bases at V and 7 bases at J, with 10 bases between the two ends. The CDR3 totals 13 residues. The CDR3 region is CATSDSLSRGYTF. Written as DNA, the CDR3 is TGTGCCACCAGTGATTCTCTGAGTCGTGGCTACACCTTC.

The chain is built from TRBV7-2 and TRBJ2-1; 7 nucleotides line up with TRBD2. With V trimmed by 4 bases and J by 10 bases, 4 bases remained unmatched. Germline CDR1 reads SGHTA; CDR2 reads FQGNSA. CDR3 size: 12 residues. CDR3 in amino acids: CASSYPAGEQFF. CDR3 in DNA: TGTGCCAGCAGCTATCCAGCGGGGGAGCAGTTCTTC.

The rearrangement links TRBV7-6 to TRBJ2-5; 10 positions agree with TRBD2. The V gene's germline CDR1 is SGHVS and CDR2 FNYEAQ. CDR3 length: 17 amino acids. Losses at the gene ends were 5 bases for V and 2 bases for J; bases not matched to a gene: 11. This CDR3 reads CASSRGAGLAQQETQYF. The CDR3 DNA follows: TGTGCCAGCAGCCGGGGGGCGGGACTAGCGCAACAAGAGACCCAGTACTTC.

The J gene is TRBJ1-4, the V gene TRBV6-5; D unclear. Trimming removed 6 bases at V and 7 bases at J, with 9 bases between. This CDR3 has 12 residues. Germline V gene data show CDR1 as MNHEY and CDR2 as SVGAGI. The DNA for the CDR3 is TGTGCCAGCAGACGAGGTGCTGAAAAACTGTTTTTT. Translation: CASRRGAEKLFF.

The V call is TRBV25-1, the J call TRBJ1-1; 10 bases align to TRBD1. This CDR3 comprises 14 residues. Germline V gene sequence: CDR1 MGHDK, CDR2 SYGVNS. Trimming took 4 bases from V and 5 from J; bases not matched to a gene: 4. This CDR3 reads CASSGGQGRTEAFF. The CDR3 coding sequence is TGTGCCAGCAGTGGGGGACAGGGGAGGACTGAAGCTTTCTTT.

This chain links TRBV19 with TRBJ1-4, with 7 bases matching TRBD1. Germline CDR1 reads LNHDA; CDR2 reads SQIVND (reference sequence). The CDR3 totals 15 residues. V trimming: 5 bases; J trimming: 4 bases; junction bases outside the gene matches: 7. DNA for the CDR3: TGTGCCAGTAGTCCCTCCGGGACAGTTAATGAAAAACTGTTTTTT. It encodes CASSPSGTVNEKLFF.

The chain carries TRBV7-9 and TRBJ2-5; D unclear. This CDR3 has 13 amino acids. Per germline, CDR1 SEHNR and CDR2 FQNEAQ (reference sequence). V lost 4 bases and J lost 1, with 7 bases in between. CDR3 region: CASSYRIQETQYF. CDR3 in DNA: TGTGCCAGCAGCTACCGAATCCAAGAGACCCAGTACTTC.

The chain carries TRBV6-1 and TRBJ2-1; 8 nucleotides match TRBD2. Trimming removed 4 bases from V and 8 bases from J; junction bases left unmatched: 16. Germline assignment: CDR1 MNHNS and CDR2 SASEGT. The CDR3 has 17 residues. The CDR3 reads CASSAPRYVAGGDEQFF. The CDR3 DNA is TGTGCCAGCAGTGCCCCCCGCTACGTGGCCGGGGGGGATGAGCAGTTCTTC.

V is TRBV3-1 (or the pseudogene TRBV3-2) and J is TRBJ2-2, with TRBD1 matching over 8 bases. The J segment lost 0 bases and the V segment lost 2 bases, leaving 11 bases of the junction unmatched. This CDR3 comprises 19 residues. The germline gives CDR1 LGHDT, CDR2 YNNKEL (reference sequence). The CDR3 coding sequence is TGTGCCAGCAGCCAAACGGACAGGGCTCTACCCCCGAACACCGGGGAGCTGTTTTTT. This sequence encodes CASSQTDRALPPNTGELFF.

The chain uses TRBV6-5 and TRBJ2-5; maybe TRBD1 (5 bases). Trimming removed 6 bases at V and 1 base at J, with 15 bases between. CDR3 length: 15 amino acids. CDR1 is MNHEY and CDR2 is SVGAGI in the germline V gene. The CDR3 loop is CASSSRVTVQETQYF. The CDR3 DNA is TGTGCCAGCAGCTCCAGGGTTACGGTCCAAGAGACCCAGTACTTC.

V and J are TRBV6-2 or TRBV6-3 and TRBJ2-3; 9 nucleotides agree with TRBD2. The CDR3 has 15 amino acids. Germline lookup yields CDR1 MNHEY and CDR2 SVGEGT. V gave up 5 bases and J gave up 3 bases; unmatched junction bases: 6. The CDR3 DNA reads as TGTGCCAGCAGTCGCATAGCGGGGGCGACAGATACGCAGTATTTT. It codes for CASSRIAGATDTQYF.

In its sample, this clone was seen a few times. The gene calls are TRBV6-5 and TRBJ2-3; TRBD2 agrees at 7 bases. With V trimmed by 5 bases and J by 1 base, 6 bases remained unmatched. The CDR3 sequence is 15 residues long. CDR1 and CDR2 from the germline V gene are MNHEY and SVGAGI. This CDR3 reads CASSPRAGGTDTQYF. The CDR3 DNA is TGTGCCAGCAGTCCCAGGGCGGGGGGCACAGATACGCAGTATTTT.

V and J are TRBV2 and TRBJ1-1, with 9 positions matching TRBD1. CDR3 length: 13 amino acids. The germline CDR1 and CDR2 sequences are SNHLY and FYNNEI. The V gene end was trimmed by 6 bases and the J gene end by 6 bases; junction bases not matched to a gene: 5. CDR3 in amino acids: CASSETGGAEAFF. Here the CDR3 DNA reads TGTGCCAGCAGCGAAACAGGGGGCGCTGAAGCTTTCTTT.

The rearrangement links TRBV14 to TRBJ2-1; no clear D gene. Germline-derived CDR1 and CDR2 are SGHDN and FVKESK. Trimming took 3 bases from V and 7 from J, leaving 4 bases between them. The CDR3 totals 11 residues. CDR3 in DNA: TGTGCCAGCAGCCAGTGGAATGAGCAGTTCTTC. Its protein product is CASSQWNEQFF.

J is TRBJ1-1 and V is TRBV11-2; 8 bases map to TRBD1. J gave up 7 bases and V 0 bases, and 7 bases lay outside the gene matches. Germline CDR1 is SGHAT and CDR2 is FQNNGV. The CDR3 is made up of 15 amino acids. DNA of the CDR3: TGTGCCAGCAGCTTAGATGGGACAGGTCTACTTGAAGCTTTCTTT. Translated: CASSLDGTGLLEAFF.

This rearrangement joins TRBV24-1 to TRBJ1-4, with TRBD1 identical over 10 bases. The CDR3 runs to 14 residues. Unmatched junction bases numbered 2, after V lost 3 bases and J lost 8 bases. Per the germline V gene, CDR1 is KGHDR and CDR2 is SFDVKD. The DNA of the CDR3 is TGTGCCACCAGTGATGGACAGGGGGGAGAAAAACTGTTTTTT. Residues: CATSDGQGGEKLFF.

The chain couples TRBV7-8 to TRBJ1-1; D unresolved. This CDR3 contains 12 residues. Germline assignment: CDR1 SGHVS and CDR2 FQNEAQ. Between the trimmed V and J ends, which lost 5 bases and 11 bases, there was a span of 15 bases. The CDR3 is CASSPGGLTAFF. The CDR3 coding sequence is TGTGCCAGCAGCCCAGGAGGGTTAACGGCTTTCTTT.

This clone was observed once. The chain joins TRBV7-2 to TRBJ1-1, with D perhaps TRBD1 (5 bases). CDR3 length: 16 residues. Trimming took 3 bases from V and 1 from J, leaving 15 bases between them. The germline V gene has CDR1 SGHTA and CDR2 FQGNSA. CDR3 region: CASSFTGSATNTEAFF. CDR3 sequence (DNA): TGTGCCAGCAGCTTCACAGGCTCCGCGACGAACACTGAAGCTTTCTTT.

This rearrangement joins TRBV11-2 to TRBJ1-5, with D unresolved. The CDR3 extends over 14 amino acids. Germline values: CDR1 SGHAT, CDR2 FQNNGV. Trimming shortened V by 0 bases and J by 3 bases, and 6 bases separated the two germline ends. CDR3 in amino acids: CASSLDRINQPQHF. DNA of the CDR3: TGTGCCAGCAGCTTAGACAGGATCAATCAGCCCCAGCATTTT.

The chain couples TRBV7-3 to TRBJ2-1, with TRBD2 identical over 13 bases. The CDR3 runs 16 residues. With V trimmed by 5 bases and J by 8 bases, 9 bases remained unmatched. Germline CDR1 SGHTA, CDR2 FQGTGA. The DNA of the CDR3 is TGTGCCAGCAGCCCCGGGACTAGCGGGATCGCCGATGAGCAGTTCTTC. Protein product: CASSPGTSGIADEQFF.

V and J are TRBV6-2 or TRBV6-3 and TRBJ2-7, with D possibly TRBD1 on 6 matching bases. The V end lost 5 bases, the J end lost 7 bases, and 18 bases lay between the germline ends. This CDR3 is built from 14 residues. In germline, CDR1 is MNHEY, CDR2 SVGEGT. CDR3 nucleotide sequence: TGTGCCAGCAGTGCCCATGGGACATCCAGGGAGCAGTACTTC. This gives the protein CASSAHGTSREQYF.

The CDR3, as DNA: TGTGCCAGCAGCTTAGAACTAGCGGGAAGGACCCAGTACTTC. Its translation is CASSLELAGRTQYF. The chain carries TRBV7-2 and TRBJ2-5; TRBD2 matches 10 bases. Germline V gene lookup returns CDR1 SGHTA and CDR2 FQGNSA. The CDR3 consists of 14 residues. The V gene end was trimmed by 1 base and the J gene end by 7 bases; junction bases not matched to a gene: 3.

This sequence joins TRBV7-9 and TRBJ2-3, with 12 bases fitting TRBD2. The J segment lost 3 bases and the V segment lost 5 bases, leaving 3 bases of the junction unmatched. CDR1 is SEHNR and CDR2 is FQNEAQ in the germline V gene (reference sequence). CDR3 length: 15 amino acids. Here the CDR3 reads CASSSGLAGTDTQYF. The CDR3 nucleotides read TGTGCCAGCAGCAGCGGACTAGCGGGGACAGATACGCAGTATTTT.

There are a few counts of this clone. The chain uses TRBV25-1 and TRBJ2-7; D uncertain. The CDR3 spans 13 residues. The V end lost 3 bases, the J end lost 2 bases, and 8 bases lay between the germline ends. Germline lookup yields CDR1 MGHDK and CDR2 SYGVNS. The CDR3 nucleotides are TGTGCCAGCAGTGAGGCAGGACCCTACGAGCAGTACTTC. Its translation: CASSEAGPYEQYF.

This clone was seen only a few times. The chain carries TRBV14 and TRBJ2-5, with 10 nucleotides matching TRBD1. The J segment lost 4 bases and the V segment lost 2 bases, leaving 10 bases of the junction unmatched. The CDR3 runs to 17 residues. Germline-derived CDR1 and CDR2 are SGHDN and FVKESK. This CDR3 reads CASSQIGTGAFTETQYF. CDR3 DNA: TGTGCCAGCAGCCAAATTGGGACAGGGGCTTTTACAGAGACCCAGTACTTC.

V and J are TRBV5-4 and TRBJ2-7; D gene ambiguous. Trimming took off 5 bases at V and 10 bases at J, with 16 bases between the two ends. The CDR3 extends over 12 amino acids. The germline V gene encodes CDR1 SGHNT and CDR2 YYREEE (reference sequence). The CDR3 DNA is TGTGCCAGCAGTTTTGGGCCCAACAATCAGTACTTC. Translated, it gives CASSFGPNNQYF.

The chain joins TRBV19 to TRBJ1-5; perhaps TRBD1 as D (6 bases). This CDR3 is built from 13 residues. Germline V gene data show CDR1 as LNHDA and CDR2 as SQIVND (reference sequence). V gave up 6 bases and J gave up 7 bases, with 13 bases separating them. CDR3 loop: CASRWGAGQPQHF. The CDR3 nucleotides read TGTGCCAGTAGATGGGGGGCTGGGCAGCCCCAGCATTTT.

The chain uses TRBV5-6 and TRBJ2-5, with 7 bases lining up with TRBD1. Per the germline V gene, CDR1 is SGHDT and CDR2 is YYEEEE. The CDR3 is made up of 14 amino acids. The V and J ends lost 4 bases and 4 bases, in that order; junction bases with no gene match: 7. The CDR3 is CASSPRQGPETQYF. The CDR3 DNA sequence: TGTGCCAGCAGCCCAAGACAGGGTCCAGAGACCCAGTACTTC.

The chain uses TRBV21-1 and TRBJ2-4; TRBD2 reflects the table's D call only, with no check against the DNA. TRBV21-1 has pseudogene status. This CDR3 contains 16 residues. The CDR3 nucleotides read TGTGCCAGCAGCAAAATAGTCCGCGGGAGGGCCTACATTCAGTACTTC. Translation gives CASSKIVRGRAYIQYF.